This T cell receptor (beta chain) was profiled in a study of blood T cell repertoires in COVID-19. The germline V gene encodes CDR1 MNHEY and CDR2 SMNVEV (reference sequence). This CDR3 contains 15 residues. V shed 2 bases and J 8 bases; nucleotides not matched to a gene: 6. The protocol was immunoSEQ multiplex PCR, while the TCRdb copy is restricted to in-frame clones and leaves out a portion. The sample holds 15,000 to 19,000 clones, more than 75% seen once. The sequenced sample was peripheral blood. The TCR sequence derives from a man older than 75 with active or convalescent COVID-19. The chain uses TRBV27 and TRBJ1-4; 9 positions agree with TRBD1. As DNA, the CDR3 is TGTGCCAGCAGTTTACGGGGGACAGGGTTAGAAAAACTGTTTTTT. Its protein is CASSLRGTGLEKLFF.